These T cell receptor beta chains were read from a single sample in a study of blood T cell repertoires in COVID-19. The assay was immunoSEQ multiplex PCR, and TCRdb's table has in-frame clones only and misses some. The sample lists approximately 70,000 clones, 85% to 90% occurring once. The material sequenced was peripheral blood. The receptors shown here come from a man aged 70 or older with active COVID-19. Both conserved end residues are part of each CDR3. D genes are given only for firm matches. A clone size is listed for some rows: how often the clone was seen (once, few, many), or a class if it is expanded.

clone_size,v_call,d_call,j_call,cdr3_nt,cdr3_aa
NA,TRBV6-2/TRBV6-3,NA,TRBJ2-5,TGTGCCAGCAGCCTCCGGACAAGGAGCTTCCAAGAGACCCAGTACTTC,CASSLRTRSFQETQYF
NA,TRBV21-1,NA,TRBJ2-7,TGTGCCCCCCCGTACGAGCAGTACTTC,CAPPYEQYF
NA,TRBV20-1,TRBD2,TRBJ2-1,TGCAGTGCTAGTGCTAGCGGGAGTTGGGGTGAGCAGTTCTTC,CSASASGSWGEQFF
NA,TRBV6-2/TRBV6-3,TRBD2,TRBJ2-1,TGTGCCAGCAGTACCTCTAGCGGGATGAGGAATGAGCAGTTCTTC,CASSTSSGMRNEQFF
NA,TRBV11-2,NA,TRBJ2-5,TGTGCCAGCAGCTTAGATTTGAGCGGCCCGGAGACCCAGTACTTC,CASSLDLSGPETQYF
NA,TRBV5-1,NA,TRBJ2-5,TGCGCCAGCAGCTTGGCTGTCAGGGAGACCCAGTACTTC,CASSLAVRETQYF
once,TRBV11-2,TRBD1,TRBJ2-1,TGTGCCAGCAGCCCCCCAGGGGGTAGCAAAGCTAATGAGCAGTTCTTC,CASSPPGGSKANEQFF
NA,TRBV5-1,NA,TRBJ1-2,TGCGCCAGCAGCTTGAGTGGGACTCCGCTCGGCTACACCTTC,CASSLSGTPLGYTF
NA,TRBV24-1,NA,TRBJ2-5,TGTGCCACCAGTGGGGAGGCGCCCCCTCAAGAGACCCAGTACTTC,CATSGEAPPQETQYF
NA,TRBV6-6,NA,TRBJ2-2,TGTGCCAGCAGTCGCAACCCACCTGGGGGCTCCAACACCGGGGAGCTGTTTTTT,CASSRNPPGGSNTGELFF